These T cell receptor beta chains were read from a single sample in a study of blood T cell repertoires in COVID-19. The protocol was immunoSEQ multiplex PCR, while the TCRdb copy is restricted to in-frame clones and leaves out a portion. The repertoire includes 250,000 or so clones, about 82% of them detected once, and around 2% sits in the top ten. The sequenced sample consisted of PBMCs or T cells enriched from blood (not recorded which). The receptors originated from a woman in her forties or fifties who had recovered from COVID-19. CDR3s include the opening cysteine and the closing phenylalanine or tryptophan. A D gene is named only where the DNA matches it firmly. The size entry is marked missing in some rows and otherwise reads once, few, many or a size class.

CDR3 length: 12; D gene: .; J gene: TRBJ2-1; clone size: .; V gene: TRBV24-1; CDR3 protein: CATSEGGDEQFF; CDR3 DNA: TGTGCCACCAGTGAAGGCGGCGATGAGCAGTTCTTC
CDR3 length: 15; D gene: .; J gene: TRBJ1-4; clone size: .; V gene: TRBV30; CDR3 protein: CAWQAPGTRNEKLFF; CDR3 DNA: TGTGCCTGGCAAGCCCCGGGGACAAGAAATGAAAAACTGTTTTTT
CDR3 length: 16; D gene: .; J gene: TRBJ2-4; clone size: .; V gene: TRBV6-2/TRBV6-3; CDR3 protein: CASSYSMRASGNIQYF; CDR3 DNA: TGTGCCAGCAGTTACTCGATGCGCGCGTCAGGGAACATTCAGTACTTC
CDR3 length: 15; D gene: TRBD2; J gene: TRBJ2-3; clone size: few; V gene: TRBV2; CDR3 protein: CASRASGGATDTQYF; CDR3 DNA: TGTGCCAGCAGAGCCAGCGGGGGGGCGACAGATACGCAGTATTTT
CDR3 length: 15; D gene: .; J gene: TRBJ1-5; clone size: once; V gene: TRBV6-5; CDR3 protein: CASSPQGLYNQPQHF; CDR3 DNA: TGTGCCAGCAGTCCGCAGGGACTCTACAATCAGCCCCAGCATTTT
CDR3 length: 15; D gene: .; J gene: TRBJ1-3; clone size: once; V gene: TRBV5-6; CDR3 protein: CASSGGQGTGNTIYF; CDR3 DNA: TGTGCCAGCAGCGGGGGCCAGGGGACGGGAAACACCATATATTTT
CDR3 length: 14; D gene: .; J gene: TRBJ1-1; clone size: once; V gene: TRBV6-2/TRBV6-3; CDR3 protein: CASSPDKGGTEAFF; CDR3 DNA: TGTGCCAGCAGCCCGGACAAGGGCGGCACTGAAGCTTTCTTT
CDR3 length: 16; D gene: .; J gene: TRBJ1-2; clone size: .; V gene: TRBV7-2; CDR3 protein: CASSSWGRIPGDGYTF; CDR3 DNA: TGTGCCAGCAGCTCGTGGGGGCGCATTCCAGGCGATGGCTACACCTTC
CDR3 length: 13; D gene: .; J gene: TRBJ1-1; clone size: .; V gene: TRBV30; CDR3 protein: CAWIGGFNTEAFF; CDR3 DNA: TGTGCCTGGATTGGGGGCTTTAACACTGAAGCTTTCTTT
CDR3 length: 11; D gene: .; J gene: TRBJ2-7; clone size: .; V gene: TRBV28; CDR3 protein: CASTRGGEQYF; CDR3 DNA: TGTGCCAGCACCCGCGGCGGGGAGCAGTACTTC
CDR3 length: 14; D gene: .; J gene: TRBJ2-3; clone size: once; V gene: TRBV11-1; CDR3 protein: CASSLAGLTDTQYF; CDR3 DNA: TGTGCCAGCAGCTTAGCGGGCCTCACAGATACGCAGTATTTT
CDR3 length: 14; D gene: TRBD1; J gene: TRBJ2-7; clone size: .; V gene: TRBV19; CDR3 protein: CASSPRQGIHEQYF; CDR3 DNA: TGTGCCAGTAGTCCTCGACAGGGTATCCACGAGCAGTACTTC
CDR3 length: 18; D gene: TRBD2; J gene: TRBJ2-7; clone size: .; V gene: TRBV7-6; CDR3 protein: CASSPRSASGSYGYEQYF; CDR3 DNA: TGTGCCAGCAGCCCCCGGTCGGCTAGCGGGAGTTATGGCTACGAGCAGTACTTC
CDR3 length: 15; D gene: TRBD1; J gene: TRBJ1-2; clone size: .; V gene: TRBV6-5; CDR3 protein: CASSYSGRKGGGYTF; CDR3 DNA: TGTGCCAGCAGTTACTCGGGCAGGAAAGGGGGCGGCTACACCTTC
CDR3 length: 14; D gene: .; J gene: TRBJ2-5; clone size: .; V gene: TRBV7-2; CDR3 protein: CASSPRTAGQTQYF; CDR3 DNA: TGTGCCAGCAGCCCCCGGACAGCGGGACAGACCCAGTACTTC
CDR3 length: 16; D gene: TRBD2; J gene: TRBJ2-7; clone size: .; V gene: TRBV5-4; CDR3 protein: CASSLSLAGAGHEQYF; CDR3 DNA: TGTGCCAGCAGCTTATCCCTAGCGGGGGCCGGGCACGAGCAGTACTTC
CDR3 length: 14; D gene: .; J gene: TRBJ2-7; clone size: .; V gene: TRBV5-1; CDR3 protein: CASSPQAASYEQYF; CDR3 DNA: TGCGCCAGCAGCCCTCAGGCCGCCTCCTACGAGCAGTACTTC
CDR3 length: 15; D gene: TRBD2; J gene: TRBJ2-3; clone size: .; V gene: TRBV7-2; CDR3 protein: CASSTLGGTTDTQYF; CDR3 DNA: TGTGCCAGCAGCACCCTGGGGGGGACCACAGATACGCAGTATTTT
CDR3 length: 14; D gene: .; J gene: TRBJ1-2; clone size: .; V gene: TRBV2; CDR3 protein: CASSGRTRKEGYTF; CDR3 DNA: TGTGCCAGCAGTGGTAGGACACGAAAGGAAGGCTACACCTTC
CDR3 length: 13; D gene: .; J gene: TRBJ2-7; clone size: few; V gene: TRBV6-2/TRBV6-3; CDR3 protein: CASSPGYSYEQYF; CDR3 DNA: TGTGCCAGCAGTCCGGGATATTCATACGAGCAGTACTTC
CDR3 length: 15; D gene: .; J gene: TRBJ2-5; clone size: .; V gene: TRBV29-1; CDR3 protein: CSVEIQGDSMETQYF; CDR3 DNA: TGCAGCGTTGAAATTCAGGGGGACTCTATGGAGACCCAGTACTTC
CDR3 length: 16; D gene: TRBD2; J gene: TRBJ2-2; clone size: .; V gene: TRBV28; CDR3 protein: CASSLRASGNTGELFF; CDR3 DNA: TGTGCCAGCAGCCTCCGGGCTAGCGGGAACACCGGGGAGCTGTTTTTT
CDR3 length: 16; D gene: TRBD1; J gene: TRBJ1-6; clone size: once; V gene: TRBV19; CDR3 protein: CASGLSGTGVLSPLHF; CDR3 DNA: TGTGCCAGCGGACTATCCGGGACAGGGGTTTTGTCACCCCTCCACTTT
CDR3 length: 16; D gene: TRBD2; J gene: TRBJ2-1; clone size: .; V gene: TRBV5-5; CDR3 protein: CASSLVAGGKYNEQFF; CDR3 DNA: TGTGCCAGCAGCTTGGTAGCGGGGGGGAAGTACAATGAGCAGTTCTTC
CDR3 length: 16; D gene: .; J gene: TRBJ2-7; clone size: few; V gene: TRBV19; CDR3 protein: CASTLRGGQEAYEQYF; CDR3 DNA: TGTGCCAGTACTCTAAGGGGGGGACAGGAGGCCTACGAGCAGTACTTC
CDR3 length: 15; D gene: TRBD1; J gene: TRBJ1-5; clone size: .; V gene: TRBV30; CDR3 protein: CAWSSAGTGYQPQHF; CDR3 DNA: TGTGCCTGGAGTTCAGCCGGGACAGGTTATCAGCCCCAGCATTTT
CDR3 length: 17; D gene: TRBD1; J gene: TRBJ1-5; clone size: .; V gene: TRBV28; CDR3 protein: CASSLSGQGRRRQPQHF; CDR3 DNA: TGTGCCAGCAGTTTATCGGGACAGGGGCGAAGGCGTCAGCCCCAGCATTTT
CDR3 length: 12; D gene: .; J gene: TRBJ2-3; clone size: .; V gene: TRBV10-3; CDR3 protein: CAISPSPDTQYF; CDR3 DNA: TGTGCCATCAGTCCTAGCCCAGATACGCAGTATTTT
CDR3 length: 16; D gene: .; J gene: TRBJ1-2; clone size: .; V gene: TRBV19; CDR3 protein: CASSIERDATNYGYTF; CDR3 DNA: TGTGCCAGTAGTATTGAGCGCGACGCGACTAACTATGGCTACACCTTC
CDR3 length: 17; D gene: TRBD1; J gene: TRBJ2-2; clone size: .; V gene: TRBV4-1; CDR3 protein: CASSGRPQGAGTGELFF; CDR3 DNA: TGCGCCAGCAGCGGAAGGCCCCAGGGGGCCGGGACCGGGGAGCTGTTTTTT
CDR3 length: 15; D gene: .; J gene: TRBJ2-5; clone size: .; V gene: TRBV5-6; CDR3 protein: CASSLAREGKETQYF; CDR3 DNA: TGTGCCAGCAGCTTGGCCCGGGAAGGTAAAGAGACCCAGTACTTC
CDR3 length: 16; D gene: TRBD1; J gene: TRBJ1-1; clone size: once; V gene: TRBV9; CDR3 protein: CASSVVGTGVTTEAFF; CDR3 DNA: TGTGCCAGCAGCGTAGTGGGGACAGGGGTGACCACTGAAGCTTTCTTT
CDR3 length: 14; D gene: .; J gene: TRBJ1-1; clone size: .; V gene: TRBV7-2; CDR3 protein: CASSLVSVFTEAFF; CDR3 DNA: TGTGCCAGCAGCTTAGTCTCGGTATTTACTGAAGCTTTCTTT
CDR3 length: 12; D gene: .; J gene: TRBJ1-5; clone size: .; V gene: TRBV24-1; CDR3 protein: CATSGGPAPQHF; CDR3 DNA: TGTGCCACCAGTGGGGGGCCGGCGCCCCAGCATTTT
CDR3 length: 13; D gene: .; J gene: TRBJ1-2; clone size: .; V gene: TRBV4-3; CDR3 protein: CASSQDGGYGYTF; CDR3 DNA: TGCGCCAGCAGCCAAGACGGCGGGTATGGCTACACCTTC
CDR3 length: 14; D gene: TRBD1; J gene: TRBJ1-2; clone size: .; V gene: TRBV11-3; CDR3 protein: CASSSQVGQRTDTF; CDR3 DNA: TGTGCCAGCAGCTCCCAGGTGGGACAGCGAACAGACACCTTC
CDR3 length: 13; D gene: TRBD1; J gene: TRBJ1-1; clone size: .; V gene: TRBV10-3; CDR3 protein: CAISKGANAEAFF; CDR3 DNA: TGTGCCATCAGCAAGGGGGCGAACGCTGAAGCTTTCTTT
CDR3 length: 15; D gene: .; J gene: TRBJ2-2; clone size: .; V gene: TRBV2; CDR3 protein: CASSEPLANTGELFF; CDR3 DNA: TGTGCCAGCAGTGAACCCCTAGCGAACACCGGGGAGCTGTTTTTT
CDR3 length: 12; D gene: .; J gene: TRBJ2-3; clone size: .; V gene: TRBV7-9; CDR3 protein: CASTGTGDTQYF; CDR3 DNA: TGTGCCAGCACCGGTACAGGGGATACGCAGTATTTT
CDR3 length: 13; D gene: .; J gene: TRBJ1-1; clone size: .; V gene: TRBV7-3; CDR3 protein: CASSPERESEAFF; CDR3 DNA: TGTGCCAGCAGCCCGGAGAGGGAAAGTGAAGCTTTCTTT